This entry lists 20 T cell receptor beta chains sequenced from one sample in a study of graft-versus-host responses after intestinal transplantation. Data came from immunoSEQ multiplex PCR; TCRdb stores just in-frame clones and leaves some out. In the table there are roughly 40,000 clones, more than 80% of which are singletons. The sample consisted of PBMCs, taken roughly 780 days after intestinal transplantation. All receptors derive from a human patient who received an intestinal transplant, so some T cells may come from the graft donor.

The gene calls are TRBV6-5 and TRBJ2-7; 15 positions agree with TRBD2. From germline, CDR1 is MNHEY and CDR2 SVGAGI. CDR3 size: 14 residues. Trimming removed 6 bases from V and 4 bases from J; junction bases left unmatched: 1. The CDR3 bases are TGTGCCAGCAGCGGACTAGCGGGAGGGTACGAGCAGTACTTC. As protein: CASSGLAGGYEQYF.

The chain is built from TRBV28 and TRBJ2-7, with 7 bases fitting TRBD1. The germline V gene encodes CDR1 MDHEN and CDR2 SYDVKM. CDR3 length: 15 residues. Trimming cost V 4 bases and J 1 base; bases outside gene matches: 7. The CDR3 DNA sequence: TGTGCCAGCAGTTCCCACGGGACAGCATCCTACGAGCAGTACTTC. It translates to CASSSHGTASYEQYF.

V is TRBV5-6 and J is TRBJ1-5; no firm D call. The germline CDR1 and CDR2 sequences are SGHDT and YYEEEE. This CDR3 contains 13 residues. Trimming shortened V by 4 bases and J by 9 bases, and 14 bases separated the two germline ends. The CDR3, as DNA: TGTGCCAGCAGCGGGCAATCACGGGGGCCCCAGCATTTT. It translates to CASSGQSRGPQHF.

The chain combines TRBV27 with TRBJ1-1, with 10 bases that match TRBD1. The CDR3 contains 15 residues. V shed 3 bases and J 3 bases; nucleotides not matched to a gene: 4. Looked up from germline, CDR1 is MNHEY and CDR2 is SMNVEV (reference sequence). The CDR3 coding sequence is TGTGCCAGCAGTTTGGGACAGGGGTTATACACTGAAGCTTTCTTT. Its translation is CASSLGQGLYTEAFF.

The chain couples TRBV19 to TRBJ1-2, with D perhaps TRBD1 (6 bases). CDR1 is LNHDA and CDR2 is SQIVND in the germline V gene (reference sequence). The CDR3 is 16 amino acids. Trimming shortened V by 6 bases and J by 1 base, and 18 bases separated the two germline ends. CDR3: CASSLESRGLNYGYTF. DNA for the CDR3: TGTGCCAGTAGCCTTGAGAGCAGGGGCCTTAACTATGGCTACACCTTC.

The J gene is TRBJ2-1, the V gene TRBV5-1; D is perhaps TRBD2 (5 bases). Trimming left V 2 bases short and J 2 bases short, with 11 bases between. Germline V gene sequence: CDR1 SGHRS, CDR2 YFSETQ. This CDR3 is built from 15 residues. As DNA, the CDR3 is TGCGCCAGCAGCTTCAGCGGACCCCCCTACAATGAGCAGTTCTTC. This encodes CASSFSGPPYNEQFF.

The rearrangement uses TRBV10-3 and TRBJ2-3; 8 bases match TRBD2. The trim removed 6 bases at V and 0 bases at J, leaving 8 bases unmatched. The CDR3 runs 16 residues. Per germline, CDR1 ENHRY and CDR2 SYGVKD. This CDR3 reads CAIRAAGVTSTDTQYF. Written as DNA, the CDR3 is TGTGCCATCAGGGCAGCGGGGGTTACTAGCACAGATACGCAGTATTTT.

The rearrangement uses TRBV28 and TRBJ2-3, with TRBD1 matching 9 bases. The junction had 14 bases not matched to a gene; V was cut back by 6 bases and J by 4 bases. Germline loops: CDR1 MDHEN, CDR2 SYDVKM. The CDR3 spans 17 residues. This chain's CDR3 is CASSPLTGGLGADTQYF. Here the CDR3 DNA reads TGTGCCAGCAGCCCACTCACAGGGGGCCTAGGGGCAGATACGCAGTATTTT. Drawing the rest from reference TRBV28 and TRBJ2-3, the complete variable domain is DVKVTQSSRYLVKRTGEKVFLECVQDMDHENMFWYRQDPGLGLRLIYFSYDVKMKEKGDIPEGYSVSREKKERFSLILESASTNQTSMYLCASSPLTGGLGADTQYFGPGTRLTVL.

The chain uses TRBV11-2 and TRBJ2-7; D not resolved. This CDR3 spans 11 amino acids. Germline V gene lookup returns CDR1 SGHAT and CDR2 FQNNGV. Trimming removed 5 bases at V and 4 bases at J, with 6 bases between. CDR3 amino acids: CASSTGYEQYF. DNA of the CDR3: TGTGCCAGCAGCACCGGTTACGAGCAGTACTTC.

The chain links TRBV11-2 to TRBJ2-7; 7 positions agree with TRBD1. Germline-derived CDR1 and CDR2 are SGHAT and FQNNGV. CDR3 size: 14 residues. J was trimmed by 5 bases and V by 1 base; bases with no gene match: 5. In DNA, the CDR3 is TGTGCCAGCAGCTTAGGACAGGGAAGGGACGAGCAGTACTTC. This codes for CASSLGQGRDEQYF.

This clone came up once. The J gene is TRBJ2-5, the V gene TRBV28; 7 bases align to TRBD2. The CDR3 is 15 amino acids. J lost 0 bases, V lost 5 bases, and 6 bases had no gene match. Per germline, CDR1 MDHEN and CDR2 SYDVKM. This CDR3 is CASSPYSGNQETQYF. In nucleotides, the CDR3 is TGTGCCAGCAGTCCCTACAGCGGGAACCAAGAGACCCAGTACTTC.

This chain joins TRBV6-1 and TRBJ1-5, with 7 bases lining up with TRBD1. V shed 6 bases, J shed 6 bases, and the junction held 8 bases outside the gene matches. The CDR3 contains 14 residues. Germline-derived CDR1 and CDR2 are MNHNS and SASEGT. Here the CDR3 reads CASSQDRVPQPQHF. The CDR3, as DNA: TGTGCCAGCAGCCAAGACAGGGTTCCTCAGCCCCAGCATTTT.

The chain is built from TRBV5-4 and TRBJ2-3; D is ambiguous. Germline-derived CDR1 and CDR2 are SGHNT and YYREEE (reference sequence). The CDR3 has 16 residues. Deletions cut 0 bases from V and 4 bases from J, with 15 bases between. The DNA of the CDR3 is TGTGCCAGCAGCTTGGAGCGAGGCCTTTTAGCAGATACGCAGTATTTT. It is translated as CASSLERGLLADTQYF.

The chain combines TRBV4-1 with TRBJ2-1, with TRBD2 matching 9 bases. CDR1 MGHRA and CDR2 YSYEKL come from the germline V gene. Trimming at V came to 0 bases and at J to 7 bases, leaving 13 bases not matched to a gene. CDR3 length: 18 residues. CDR3 bases: TGCGCCAGCAGCCAAGAGCGAGCGGGAGGTCTTTTATGGAATGAGCAGTTCTTC. This encodes CASSQERAGGLLWNEQFF.

The rearrangement uses TRBV5-1 and TRBJ2-1, with 13 nucleotides matching TRBD2. This CDR3 spans 18 amino acids. V lost 4 bases, J lost 7 bases, and 14 bases stayed unmatched. The germline V gene encodes CDR1 SGHRS and CDR2 YFSETQ. This CDR3 reads CASSKGYLLAGGGNEQFF. CDR3 sequence (DNA): TGCGCCAGCAGCAAGGGCTACCTACTAGCGGGAGGGGGTAATGAGCAGTTCTTC.

V and J are TRBV6-1 and TRBJ2-2; 10 bases line up with TRBD1. Trimming at V came to 3 bases and at J to 7 bases, leaving 11 bases not matched to a gene. This CDR3 is 17 amino acids long. Germline V lookup: CDR1 MNHNS, CDR2 SASEGT. This CDR3 reads CASSEAPGTGEGGELFF. The DNA of the CDR3 is TGTGCCAGCAGTGAGGCACCAGGGACAGGGGAGGGCGGGGAGCTGTTTTTT.

The V call is TRBV5-4, the J call TRBJ2-7; D uncertain. Germline CDR1 is SGHNT and CDR2 is YYREEE (reference sequence). The length of the CDR3 is 15 residues. The V end was cut by 0 bases, the J end by 0 bases, with 10 bases between. CDR3 nucleotides: TGTGCCAGCAGCTTGGCCAGGACCAACTCCTACGAGCAGTACTTC. Translated: CASSLARTNSYEQYF.

Comment on this clone: The identical CDR3 is also encoded by other nucleotide sequences in the sample. This chain connects TRBV7-9 to TRBJ2-5; D possibly corresponds to TRBD1 (6 bases). Germline CDR1 reads SEHNR; CDR2 reads FQNEAQ (reference sequence). Trimming stripped 5 bases from V and 3 bases from J, with 19 bases between. The CDR3 sequence is 16 residues long. CDR3 in DNA: TGTGCCAGCAGCAGGGGGAGAGGCTTCATCGAAGAGACCCAGTACTTC. The encoded protein is CASSRGRGFIEETQYF.

The rearrangement uses TRBV7-9 and TRBJ2-2; D is unclear. From germline, CDR1 is SEHNR and CDR2 FQNEAQ (reference sequence). There are 14 residues in the CDR3. V was cut by 1 base and J by 9 bases, with 12 bases left in between. DNA of the CDR3: TGTGCCAGCAGCTTAGACGGTCGACCCCGGGAGCTGTTTTTT. This translates into CASSLDGRPRELFF.

This clone was seen more than once but under ten times. CDR3 amino acids: CASSLEGRGEKLFF. In DNA form, the CDR3 reads TGTGCCAGCAGCCTGGAGGGACGGGGTGAAAAACTGTTTTTT. V usage is TRBV5-4 and J usage is TRBJ1-4, with D perhaps matching TRBD1 (5 bases). This CDR3 spans 14 amino acids. Trimming took 4 bases from V and 7 from J, leaving 14 bases between them. Germline CDR1 SGHNT, CDR2 YYREEE (reference sequence). Supplemented by reference TRBV5-4 and TRBJ1-4, the full variable domain reads ETGVTQSPTHLIKTRGQQVTLRCSSQSGHNTVSWYQQALGQGPQFIFQYYREEENGRGNFPPRFSGLQFPNYSSELNVNALELDDSALYLCASSLEGRGEKLFFGSGTQLSVL.